This T cell receptor (beta chain) emerged from a study of monozygotic twins with inflammatory bowel disease. TCRdb reprocessed the 5' RACE reads; each CDR3 protein has one entry and no DNA is given. In all, the sample yields about 380,000 distinct CDR3 sequences. Per the germline V gene, CDR1 is MNHEY and CDR2 is SVGEGT. The CDR3 totals 20 residues. Sequences were obtained from blood. This chain joins TRBV6-2 or TRBV6-3 and TRBJ2-5; no DNA is available, so the TRBD1 call from TCRdb remains unchecked. This TCR derives from a human donor with ulcerative colitis or Crohn's disease, or a healthy co-twin of an affected twin (not recorded which). The CDR3 here is CASSYPSFNVPGQGRKTQYF.